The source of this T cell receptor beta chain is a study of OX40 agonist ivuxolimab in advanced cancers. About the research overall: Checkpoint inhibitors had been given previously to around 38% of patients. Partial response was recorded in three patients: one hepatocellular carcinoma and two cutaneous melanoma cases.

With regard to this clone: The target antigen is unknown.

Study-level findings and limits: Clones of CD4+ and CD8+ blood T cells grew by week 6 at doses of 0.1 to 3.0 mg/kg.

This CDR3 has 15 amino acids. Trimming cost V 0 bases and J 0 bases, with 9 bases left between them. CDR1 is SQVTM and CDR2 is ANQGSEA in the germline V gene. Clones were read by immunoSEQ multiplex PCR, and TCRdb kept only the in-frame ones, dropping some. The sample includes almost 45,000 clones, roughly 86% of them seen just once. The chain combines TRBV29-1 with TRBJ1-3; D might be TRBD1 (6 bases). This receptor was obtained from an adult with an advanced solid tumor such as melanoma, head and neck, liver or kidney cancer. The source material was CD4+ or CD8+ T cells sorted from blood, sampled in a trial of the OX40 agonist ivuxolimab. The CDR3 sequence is CSVEEGAYSGNTIYF. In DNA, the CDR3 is TGCAGCGTTGAAGAGGGGGCCTACTCTGGAAACACCATATATTTT. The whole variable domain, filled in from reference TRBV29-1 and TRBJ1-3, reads SAVISQKPSRDICQRGTSLTIQCQVDSQVTMMFWYRQQPGQSLTLIATANQGSEATYESGFVIDKFPISRPNLTFSTLTVSNMSPEDSSIYLCSVEEGAYSGNTIYFGEGSWLTVV.